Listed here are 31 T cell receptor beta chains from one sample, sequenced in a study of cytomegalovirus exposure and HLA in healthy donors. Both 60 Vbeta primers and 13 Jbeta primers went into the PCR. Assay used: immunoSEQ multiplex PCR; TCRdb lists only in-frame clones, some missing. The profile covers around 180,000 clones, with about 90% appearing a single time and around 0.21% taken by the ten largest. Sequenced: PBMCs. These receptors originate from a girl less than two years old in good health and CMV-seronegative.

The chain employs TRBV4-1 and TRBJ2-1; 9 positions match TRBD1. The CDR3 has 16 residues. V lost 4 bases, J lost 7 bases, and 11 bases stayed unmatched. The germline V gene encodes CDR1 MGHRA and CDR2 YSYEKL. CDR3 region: CASSPKFGTGSNEQFF. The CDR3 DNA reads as TGCGCCAGCAGCCCAAAGTTCGGGACAGGGAGTAATGAGCAGTTCTTC.

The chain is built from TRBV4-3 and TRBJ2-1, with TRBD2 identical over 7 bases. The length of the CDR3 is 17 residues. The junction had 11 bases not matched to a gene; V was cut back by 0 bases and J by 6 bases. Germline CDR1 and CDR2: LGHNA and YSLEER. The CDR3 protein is CASSQDQTGGLVNEQFF. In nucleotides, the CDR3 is TGCGCCAGCAGCCAAGATCAGACGGGAGGACTTGTCAATGAGCAGTTCTTC.

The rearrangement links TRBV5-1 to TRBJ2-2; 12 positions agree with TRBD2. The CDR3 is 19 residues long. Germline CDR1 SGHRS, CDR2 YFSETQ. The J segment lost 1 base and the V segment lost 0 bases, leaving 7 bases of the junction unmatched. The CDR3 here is CASSLGTSGTPRNTGELFF. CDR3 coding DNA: TGCGCCAGCAGCTTGGGGACTAGCGGGACCCCTAGGAACACCGGGGAGCTGTTTTTT. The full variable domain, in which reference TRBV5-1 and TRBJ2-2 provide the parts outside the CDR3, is KAGVTQTPRYLIKTRGQQVTLSCSPISGHRSVSWYQQTPGQGLQFLFEYFSETQRNKGNFPGRFSGRQFSNSRSEMNVSTLELGDSALYLCASSLGTSGTPRNTGELFFGEGSRLTVL.

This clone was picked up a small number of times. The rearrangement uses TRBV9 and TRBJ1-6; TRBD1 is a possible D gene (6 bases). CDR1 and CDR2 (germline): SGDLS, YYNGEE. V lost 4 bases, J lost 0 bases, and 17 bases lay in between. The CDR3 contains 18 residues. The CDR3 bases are TGTGCCAGCAGCCGGGGACACCCAAGAAGCTCCTATAATTCACCCCTCCACTTT. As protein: CASSRGHPRSSYNSPLHF.

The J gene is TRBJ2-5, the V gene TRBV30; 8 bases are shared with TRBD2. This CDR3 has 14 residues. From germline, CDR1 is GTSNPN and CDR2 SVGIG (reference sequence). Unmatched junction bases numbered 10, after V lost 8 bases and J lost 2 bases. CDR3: CAGIRAGDQETQYF. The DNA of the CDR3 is TGTGCCGGAATCAGAGCGGGAGATCAAGAGACCCAGTACTTC.

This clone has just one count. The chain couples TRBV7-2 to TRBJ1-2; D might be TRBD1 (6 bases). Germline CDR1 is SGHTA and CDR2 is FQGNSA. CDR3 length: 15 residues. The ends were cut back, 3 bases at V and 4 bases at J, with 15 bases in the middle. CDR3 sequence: CASSFDRTYAYGYTF. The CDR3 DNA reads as TGTGCCAGCAGCTTCGACAGGACCTATGCCTATGGCTACACCTTC.

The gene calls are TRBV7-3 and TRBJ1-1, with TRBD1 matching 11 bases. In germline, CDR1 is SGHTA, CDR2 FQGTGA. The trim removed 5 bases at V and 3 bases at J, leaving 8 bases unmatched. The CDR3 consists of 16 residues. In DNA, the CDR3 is TGTGCCAGCAGCCGGACAGGGGGCGTTGAGGACACTGAAGCTTTCTTT. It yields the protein CASSRTGGVEDTEAFF.

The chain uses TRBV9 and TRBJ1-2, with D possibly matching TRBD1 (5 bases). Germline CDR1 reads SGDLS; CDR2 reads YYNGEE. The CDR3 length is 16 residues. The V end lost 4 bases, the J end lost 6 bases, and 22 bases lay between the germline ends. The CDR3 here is CASSNALVGGEDGYTF. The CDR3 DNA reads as TGTGCCAGCAGCAATGCTCTTGTGGGGGGGGAAGATGGCTACACCTTC.

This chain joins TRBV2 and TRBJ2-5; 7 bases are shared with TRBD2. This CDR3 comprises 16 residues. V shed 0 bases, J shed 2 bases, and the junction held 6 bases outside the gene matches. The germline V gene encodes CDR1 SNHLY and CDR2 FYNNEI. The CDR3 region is CASSEALSAGQETQYF. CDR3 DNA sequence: TGTGCCAGCAGTGAAGCGCTTTCAGCGGGGCAAGAGACCCAGTACTTC.

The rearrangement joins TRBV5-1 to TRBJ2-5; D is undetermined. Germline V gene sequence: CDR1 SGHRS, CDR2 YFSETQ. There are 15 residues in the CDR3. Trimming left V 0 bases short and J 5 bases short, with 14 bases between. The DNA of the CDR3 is TGCGCCAGCAGCTTGGCTAGGATCGCAATGGAGACCCAGTACTTC. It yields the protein CASSLARIAMETQYF.

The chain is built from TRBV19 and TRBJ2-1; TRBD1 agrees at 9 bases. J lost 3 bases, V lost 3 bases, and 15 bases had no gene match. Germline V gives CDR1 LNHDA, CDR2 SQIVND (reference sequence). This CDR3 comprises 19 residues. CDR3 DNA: TGTGCCAGTAGTATCCGCCCGGGACAGGGTCTAAACTACTACAATGAGCAGTTCTTC. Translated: CASSIRPGQGLNYYNEQFF.

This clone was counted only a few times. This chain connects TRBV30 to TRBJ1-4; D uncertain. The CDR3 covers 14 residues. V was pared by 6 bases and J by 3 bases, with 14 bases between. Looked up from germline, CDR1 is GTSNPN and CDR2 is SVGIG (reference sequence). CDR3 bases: TGTGCCTGCCTAGTAAAGCGGGCTAATGAAAAACTGTTTTTT. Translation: CACLVKRANEKLFF.

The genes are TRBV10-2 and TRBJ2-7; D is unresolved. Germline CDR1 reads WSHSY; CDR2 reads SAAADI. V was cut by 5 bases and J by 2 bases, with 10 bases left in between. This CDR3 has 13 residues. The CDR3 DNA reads TGCGCCAGCAGTCCAACTGAAACCTACGAGCAGTACTTC. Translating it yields CASSPTETYEQYF.

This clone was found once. CDR3 loop: CASSQDVGRTYEQYF. The CDR3 coding sequence is TGCGCCAGCAGCCAAGATGTGGGCAGGACCTACGAGCAGTACTTC. This chain uses TRBV4-3 with TRBJ2-7; D is uncertain. The CDR3 totals 15 residues. Germline-derived CDR1 and CDR2 are LGHNA and YSLEER. Trimming pared 0 bases from V and 2 bases from J, leaving 11 bases between.

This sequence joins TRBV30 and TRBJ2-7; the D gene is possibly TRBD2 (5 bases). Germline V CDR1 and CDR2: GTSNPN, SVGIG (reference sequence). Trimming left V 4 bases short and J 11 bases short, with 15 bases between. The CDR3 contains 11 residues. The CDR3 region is CAWKGDGVEYF. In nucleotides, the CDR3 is TGTGCCTGGAAGGGTGACGGGGTGGAGTACTTC.

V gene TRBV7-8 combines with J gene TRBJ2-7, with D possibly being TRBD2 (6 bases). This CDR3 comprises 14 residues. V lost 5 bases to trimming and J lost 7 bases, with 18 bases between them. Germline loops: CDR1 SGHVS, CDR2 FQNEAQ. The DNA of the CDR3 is TGTGCCAGCAGCGCGGGACTGATAATACGGGAGCAGTACTTC. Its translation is CASSAGLIIREQYF.

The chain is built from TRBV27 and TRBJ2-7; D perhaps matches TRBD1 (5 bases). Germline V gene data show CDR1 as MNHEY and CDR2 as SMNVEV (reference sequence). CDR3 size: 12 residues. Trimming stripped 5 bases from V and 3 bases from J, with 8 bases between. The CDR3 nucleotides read TGTGCCAGCAGTCCCCAGGGCTACGAGCAGTACTTC. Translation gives CASSPQGYEQYF.

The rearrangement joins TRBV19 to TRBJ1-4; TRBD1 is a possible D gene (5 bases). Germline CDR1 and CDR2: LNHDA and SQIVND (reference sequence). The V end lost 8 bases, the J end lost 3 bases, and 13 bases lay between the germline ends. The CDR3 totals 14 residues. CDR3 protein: CASQATAANEKLFF. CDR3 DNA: TGTGCCAGTCAAGCGACAGCCGCTAATGAAAAACTGTTTTTT.

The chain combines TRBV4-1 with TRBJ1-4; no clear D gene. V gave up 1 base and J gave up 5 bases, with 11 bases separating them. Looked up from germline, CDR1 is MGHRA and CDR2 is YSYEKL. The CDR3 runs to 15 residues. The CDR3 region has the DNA TGCGCCAGCAGCCAAGGTCCGGGTACAAATGAAAAACTGTTTTTT. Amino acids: CASSQGPGTNEKLFF.

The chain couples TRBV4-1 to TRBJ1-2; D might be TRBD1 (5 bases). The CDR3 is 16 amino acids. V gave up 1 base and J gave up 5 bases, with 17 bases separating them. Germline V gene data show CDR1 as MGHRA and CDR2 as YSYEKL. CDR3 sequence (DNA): TGCGCCAGCAGCCAAGGAGTAAGCTCCTCAGGGTATGGCTACACCTTC. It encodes CASSQGVSSSGYGYTF.

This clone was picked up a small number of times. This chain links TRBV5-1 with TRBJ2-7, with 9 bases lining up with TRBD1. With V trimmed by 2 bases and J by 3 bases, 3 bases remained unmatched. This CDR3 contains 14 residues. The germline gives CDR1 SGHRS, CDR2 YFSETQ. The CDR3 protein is CASSFRDRDYEQYF. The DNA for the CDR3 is TGCGCCAGCAGCTTCCGGGACAGGGACTACGAGCAGTACTTC.

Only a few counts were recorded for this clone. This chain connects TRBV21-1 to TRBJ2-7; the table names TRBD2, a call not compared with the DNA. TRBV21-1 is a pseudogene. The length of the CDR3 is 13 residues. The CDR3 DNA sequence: TGTGCCAGCAGCGCGGACTCCTCCTACGAGCAGTACTTC. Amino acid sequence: CASSADSSYEQYF.

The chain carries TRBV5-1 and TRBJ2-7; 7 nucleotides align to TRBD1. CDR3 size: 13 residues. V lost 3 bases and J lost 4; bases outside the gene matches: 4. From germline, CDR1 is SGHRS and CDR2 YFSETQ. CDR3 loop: CASSYPGGYEQYF. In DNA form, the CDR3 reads TGCGCCAGCAGCTACCCAGGGGGTTACGAGCAGTACTTC.

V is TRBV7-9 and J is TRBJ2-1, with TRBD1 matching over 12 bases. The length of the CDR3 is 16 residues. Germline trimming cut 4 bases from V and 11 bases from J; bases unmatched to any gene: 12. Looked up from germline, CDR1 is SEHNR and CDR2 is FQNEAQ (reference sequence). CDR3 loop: CASSSRDRGPVRKQFF. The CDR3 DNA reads TGTGCCAGCAGCTCGAGGGACAGGGGGCCCGTCAGAAAGCAGTTCTTC.

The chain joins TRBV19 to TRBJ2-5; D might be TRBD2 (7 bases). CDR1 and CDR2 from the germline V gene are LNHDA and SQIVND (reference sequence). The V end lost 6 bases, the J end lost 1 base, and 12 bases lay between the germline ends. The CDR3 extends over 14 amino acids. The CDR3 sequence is CASRRGGGQETQYF. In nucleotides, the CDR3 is TGTGCCAGTAGGAGGGGAGGGGGCCAAGAGACCCAGTACTTC. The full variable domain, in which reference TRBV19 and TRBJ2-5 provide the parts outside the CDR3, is DGGITQSPKYLFRKEGQNVTLSCEQNLNHDAMYWYRQDPGQGLRLIYYSQIVNDFQKGDIAEGYSVSREKKESFPLTVTSAQKNPTAFYLCASRRGGGQETQYFGPGTRLLVL.

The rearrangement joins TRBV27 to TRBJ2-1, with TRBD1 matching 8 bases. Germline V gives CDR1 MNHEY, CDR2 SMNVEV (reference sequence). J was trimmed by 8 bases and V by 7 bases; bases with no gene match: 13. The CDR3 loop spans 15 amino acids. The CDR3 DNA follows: TGTGCCAGCACAAGTTGGGGCAGGGGGCGCGATGAGCAGTTCTTC. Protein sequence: CASTSWGRGRDEQFF.

For the CDR3, the DNA is TGTGCCAGTAGTCTCCGAGTACTAGCCGGAGATCAAGGGCAGTTCTTC. The encoded protein is CASSLRVLAGDQGQFF. The chain recombines TRBV19 with TRBJ2-1, with D maybe TRBD2 (6 bases). The V and J ends lost 5 bases and 12 bases respectively, with 26 bases between them. Germline V lookup: CDR1 LNHDA, CDR2 SQIVND (reference sequence). The CDR3 loop spans 16 amino acids. The whole variable domain, remainder taken from reference TRBV19 and TRBJ2-1, is DGGITQSPKYLFRKEGQNVTLSCEQNLNHDAMYWYRQDPGQGLRLIYYSQIVNDFQKGDIAEGYSVSREKKESFPLTVTSAQKNPTAFYLCASSLRVLAGDQGQFFGPGTRLTVL.

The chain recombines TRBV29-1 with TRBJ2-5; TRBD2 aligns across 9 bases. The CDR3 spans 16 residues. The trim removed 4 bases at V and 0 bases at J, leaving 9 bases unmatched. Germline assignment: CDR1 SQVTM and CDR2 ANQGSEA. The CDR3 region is CSVGGLAGVHQETQYF. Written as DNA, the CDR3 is TGCAGCGTTGGAGGGTTAGCGGGGGTCCACCAAGAGACCCAGTACTTC. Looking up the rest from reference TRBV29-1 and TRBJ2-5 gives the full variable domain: SAVISQKPSRDICQRGTSLTIQCQVDSQVTMMFWYRQQPGQSLTLIATANQGSEATYESGFVIDKFPISRPNLTFSTLTVSNMSPEDSSIYLCSVGGLAGVHQETQYFGPGTRLLVL.

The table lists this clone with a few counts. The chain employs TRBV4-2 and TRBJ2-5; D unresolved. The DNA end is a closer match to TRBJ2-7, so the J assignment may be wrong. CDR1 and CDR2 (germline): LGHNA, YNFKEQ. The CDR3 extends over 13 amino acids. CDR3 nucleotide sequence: TGTGCCAGCAGCCAAAGGTGGGCCTACGAGCAGTACTTC. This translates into CASSQRWAYEQYF.

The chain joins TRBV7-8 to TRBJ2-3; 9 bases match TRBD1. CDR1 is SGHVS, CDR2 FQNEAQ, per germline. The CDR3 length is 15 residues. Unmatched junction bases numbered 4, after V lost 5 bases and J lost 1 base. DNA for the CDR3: TGTGCCAGCAGCACGTACAGGGGGCGCACAGATACGCAGTATTTT. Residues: CASSTYRGRTDTQYF.

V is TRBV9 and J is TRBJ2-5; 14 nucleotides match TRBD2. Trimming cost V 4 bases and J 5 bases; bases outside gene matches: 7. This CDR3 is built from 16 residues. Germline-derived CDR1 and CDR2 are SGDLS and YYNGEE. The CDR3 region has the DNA TGTGCCAGCAGCTCGACTAGCGGGGGGGCCGGTGAGACCCAGTACTTC. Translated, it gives CASSSTSGGAGETQYF.